The source of this T cell receptor beta chain is a study of OX40 agonist ivuxolimab in advanced cancers. Study-wide findings and caveats: The antigens recognized by the expanded peripheral T cells, that is their antigen specificity, were not determined. Mean expanded clone counts were higher in CD8+ than CD4+ T cells.

Remarks on this clone: What it binds is unknown.

Libraries were prepared by immunoSEQ multiplex PCR; TCRdb keeps only in-frame clonotypes and omits some of them. The sample records roughly 40,000 clones, 70% to 90% being singletons. Germline V CDR1 and CDR2: MDHEN, SYDVKM. This CDR3 is built from 17 residues. V shed 3 bases, J shed 5 bases, and the junction held 11 bases outside the gene matches. The receptor comes from an adult with an advanced solid tumor such as melanoma, head and neck, liver or kidney cancer. The chain uses TRBV28 and TRBJ1-2, with 11 bases aligning to TRBD1. The material was CD4+ or CD8+ T cells sorted from blood, obtained in a trial of the OX40 agonist ivuxolimab. The DNA for the CDR3 is TGTGCCAGCAGTTTGGGACAGGGGGGCTGGTTGGGATATGGCTACACCTTC. As protein: CASSLGQGGWLGYGYTF.